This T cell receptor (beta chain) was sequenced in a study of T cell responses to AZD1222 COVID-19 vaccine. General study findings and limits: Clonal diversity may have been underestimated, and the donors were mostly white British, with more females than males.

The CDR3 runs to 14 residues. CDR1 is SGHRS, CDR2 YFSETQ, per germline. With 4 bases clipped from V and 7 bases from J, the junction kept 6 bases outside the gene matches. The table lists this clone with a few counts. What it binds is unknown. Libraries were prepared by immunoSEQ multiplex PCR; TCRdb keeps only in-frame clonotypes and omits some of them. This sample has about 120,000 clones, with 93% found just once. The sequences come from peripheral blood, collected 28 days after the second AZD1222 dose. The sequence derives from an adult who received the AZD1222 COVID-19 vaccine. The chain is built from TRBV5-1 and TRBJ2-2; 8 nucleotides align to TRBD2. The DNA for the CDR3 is TGCGCCAGCAGCGATCCGGGGGGGATCGGGGAGCTGTTTTTT. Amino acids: CASSDPGGIGELFF.